Listed below are T cell receptor beta chains from one sample, sequenced in a study of shared clonotypes between healthy human individuals. Clones were sequenced by immunoSEQ multiplex PCR, and TCRdb holds only the in-frame ones, with some missing. Of millions of clones detected, 85% to 95% appear once; the ten largest clones hold 0.11% to 0.15%. The sequencing sample was made of naive CD4+ T cells sorted from blood. All receptors come from a man younger than 35 in good health. Both conserved end residues are part of each CDR3. The order of the fields is clone size, D gene, J gene, V gene, CDR3 DNA, CDR3 protein. D genes are given only for firm matches. Clone size is not always given. Where it is, it says once, few, many or a class for expanded clones.

size: NA
D: TRBD2
J: TRBJ2-5
V: TRBV30
DNA: TGTGCCTGGAGCGGACTAGCAGTAGAGACCCAGTACTTC
CDR3: CAWSGLAVETQYF

size: NA
D: NA
J: TRBJ2-5
V: TRBV7-2
DNA: TGTGCCAGCAGCCAAACAGACTGGACCCAGTACTTC
CDR3: CASSQTDWTQYF

size: NA
D: NA
J: TRBJ2-6
V: TRBV6-1
DNA: TGTGCCAGCAGTGAAGCAGAAGGACGGGTGGGGGCCAACGTCCTGACTTTC
CDR3: CASSEAEGRVGANVLTF

size: NA
D: TRBD1
J: TRBJ1-1
V: TRBV6-1
DNA: TGTGCCAGCATTGAAAGGATGGGGACAGCCATTATGAACACTGAAGCTTTCTTT
CDR3: CASIERMGTAIMNTEAFF

size: NA
D: TRBD1
J: TRBJ2-1
V: TRBV2
DNA: TGTGCCAGCAGTGGACAGGGGAGCTCCTACAATGAGCAGTTCTTC
CDR3: CASSGQGSSYNEQFF

size: NA
D: NA
J: TRBJ2-2
V: TRBV7-3
DNA: TGTGCCAGCAGCTTAAGGGGAAACGGGGAGCTGTTTTTT
CDR3: CASSLRGNGELFF

size: NA
D: NA
J: TRBJ2-1
V: TRBV19
DNA: TGTGCCAGTAATAAGGGTAAGGACCGCAATGAGCAGTTCTTC
CDR3: CASNKGKDRNEQFF

size: NA
D: NA
J: TRBJ1-5
V: TRBV6-5
DNA: TGTGCCAGCAGAAAAGAGGGGGTGAGCAATCAGCCCCAGCATTTT
CDR3: CASRKEGVSNQPQHF

size: NA
D: NA
J: TRBJ1-6
V: TRBV9
DNA: TGTGCCAGCAGCGTGTCGGAAGGGGCGAATTCACCCCTCCACTTT
CDR3: CASSVSEGANSPLHF

size: NA
D: NA
J: TRBJ2-7
V: TRBV10-1
DNA: TGCGCCAGCAGTGAGGCGACTAGTTACACTAGACCCTCCTACGAGCAGTACTTC
CDR3: CASSEATSYTRPSYEQYF

size: NA
D: NA
J: TRBJ2-3
V: TRBV5-6
DNA: TGTGCCAGCAGAGAGACAGGAGACGGCACAGATACGCAGTATTTT
CDR3: CASRETGDGTDTQYF

size: NA
D: NA
J: TRBJ2-2
V: TRBV29-1
DNA: TGCAGCGTTGAAGAATTAGGACTAAACACCGGGGAGCTGTTTTTT
CDR3: CSVEELGLNTGELFF

size: NA
D: NA
J: TRBJ1-2
V: TRBV9
DNA: TGTGCCAGCAGCGTCAGGGATATGTCGTTTGGCTACACCTTC
CDR3: CASSVRDMSFGYTF

size: NA
D: NA
J: TRBJ1-4
V: TRBV5-1
DNA: TGCGCCAGCAGCCCCCGGGACCTTAATGAAAAACTGTTTTTT
CDR3: CASSPRDLNEKLFF

size: NA
D: NA
J: TRBJ1-1
V: TRBV2
DNA: TGTGCCAGCAGCAAGGACAGCGACCTATCTGAAGCTTTCTTT
CDR3: CASSKDSDLSEAFF

size: once
D: NA
J: TRBJ1-2
V: TRBV7-2
DNA: TGTGCCAGCAGCCCGACGGTGCAGGGGACGTATGGCTACACCTTC
CDR3: CASSPTVQGTYGYTF

size: NA
D: NA
J: TRBJ2-5
V: TRBV5-1
DNA: TGCGCCAGCAGCTCGGCGGGACCCCCGCGAGAGACCCAGTACTTC
CDR3: CASSSAGPPRETQYF

size: NA
D: TRBD1
J: TRBJ1-5
V: TRBV6-6
DNA: TGTGCCAGCAGTCCGGGAGGACAGGTCAATCAGCCCCAGCATTTT
CDR3: CASSPGGQVNQPQHF

size: NA
D: NA
J: TRBJ2-1
V: TRBV7-2
DNA: TGTGCCAGCAGCTTAGCAGGGGCTAGCCACTACAATGAGCAGTTCTTC
CDR3: CASSLAGASHYNEQFF

size: NA
D: NA
J: TRBJ1-1
V: TRBV11-2
DNA: TGTGCCAGCAGCTCCCGACGGGGGGTGGGAACTGAAGCTTTCTTT
CDR3: CASSSRRGVGTEAFF

size: NA
D: TRBD1
J: TRBJ1-1
V: TRBV10-1
DNA: TGCGCCAGCAGTGACCCCCGACAGGGGCCCACTGAAGCTTTCTTT
CDR3: CASSDPRQGPTEAFF

size: NA
D: NA
J: TRBJ1-2
V: TRBV12-5
DNA: TGTGCTAGTGGTCTTGACATTAGAGGCTACACCTTC
CDR3: CASGLDIRGYTF

size: NA
D: TRBD2
J: TRBJ2-1
V: TRBV5-1
DNA: TGCGCCAGCAGCTCAATACTAGCGCTACTAAACAATGAGCAGTTCTTC
CDR3: CASSSILALLNNEQFF

size: NA
D: NA
J: TRBJ2-2
V: TRBV7-8
DNA: TGTGCCAGCAGCTTGGGACCGAAGCCGGGCACCGGGGAGCTGTTTTTT
CDR3: CASSLGPKPGTGELFF

size: NA
D: TRBD2
J: TRBJ2-7
V: TRBV5-4
DNA: TGTGCCAGCAGCCTGGATGGACTAGCGGGGGGTGAGCAGTACTTC
CDR3: CASSLDGLAGGEQYF

size: NA
D: NA
J: TRBJ1-1
V: TRBV2
DNA: TGTGCCAGCAGGAAAACCCGAGAAGCTTTCTTT
CDR3: CASRKTREAFF

size: NA
D: TRBD1
J: TRBJ1-1
V: TRBV6-5
DNA: TGTGCCAGCAGATTACAGGGGTTGGTGGACACTGAAGCTTTCTTT
CDR3: CASRLQGLVDTEAFF

size: NA
D: NA
J: TRBJ2-1
V: TRBV7-2
DNA: TGTGCCAGCAGCTTAGCGGCAGGTTCCTACAATGAGCAGTTCTTC
CDR3: CASSLAAGSYNEQFF

size: NA
D: NA
J: TRBJ1-2
V: TRBV5-4
DNA: TGTGCCAGCAGCAAAGCGAGGGAGGGGAGTGGCGGCTACACCTTC
CDR3: CASSKAREGSGGYTF

size: NA
D: NA
J: TRBJ1-6
V: TRBV5-1
DNA: TGCGCCAGCAGAGAGGGACGGGTGGATTCACCCCTCCACTTT
CDR3: CASREGRVDSPLHF

size: once
D: NA
J: TRBJ1-3
V: TRBV11-2
DNA: TGTGCCAGCAGCTTGGACCGGGCCGTCTCTGGAAACACCATATATTTT
CDR3: CASSLDRAVSGNTIYF

size: NA
D: NA
J: TRBJ2-5
V: TRBV2
DNA: TGTGCCAGCAGTATATACGGCCGGGAGACCCAGTACTTC
CDR3: CASSIYGRETQYF

size: NA
D: NA
J: TRBJ1-5
V: TRBV19
DNA: TGTGCCAGTAATTTTGCGAGTCCAACCGGCGGTGGCAATCAGCCCCAGCATTTT
CDR3: CASNFASPTGGGNQPQHF

size: NA
D: NA
J: TRBJ1-1
V: TRBV18
DNA: TGTGCCAGCTCACCGGCTCGGGGGGGACGGGGCACTGAAGCTTTCTTT
CDR3: CASSPARGGRGTEAFF